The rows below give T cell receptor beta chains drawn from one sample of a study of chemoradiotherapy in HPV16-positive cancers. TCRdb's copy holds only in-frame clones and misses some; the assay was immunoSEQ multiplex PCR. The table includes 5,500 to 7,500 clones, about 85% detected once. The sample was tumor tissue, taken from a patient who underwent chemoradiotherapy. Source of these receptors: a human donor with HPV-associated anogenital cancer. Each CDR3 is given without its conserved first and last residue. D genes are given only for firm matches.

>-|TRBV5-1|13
ASSLVPGSYNEQF
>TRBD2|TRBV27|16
ASSLSSRGLADYNEQF
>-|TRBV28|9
ASTRDRGYT
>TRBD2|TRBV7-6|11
ASSLGGGSEQY
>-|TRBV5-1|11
ASRFPESTEAF
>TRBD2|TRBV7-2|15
ASSPQGTSGSQETQY
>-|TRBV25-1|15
ASSSQGRHSGANVLT
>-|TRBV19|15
ASSIRHLQAGEETQY
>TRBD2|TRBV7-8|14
ASSLGVAGRQETQY
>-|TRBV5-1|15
ASSLAPRGDSGNTIY
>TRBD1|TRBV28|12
ASSVQGTIYGYT
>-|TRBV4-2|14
ASGLDRGGRNNEQF
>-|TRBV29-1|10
SVEDLGYEQY
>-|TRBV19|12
ASSLAAAAYEQY
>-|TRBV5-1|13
ASSLSMGMNTEAF
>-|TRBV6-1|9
ASAMNTEAF
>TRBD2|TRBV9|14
ASSVLAGGQRDTQY
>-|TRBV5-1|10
ASSLVGEKLF
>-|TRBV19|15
ASSGMVRGAGTGELF
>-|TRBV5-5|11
ASSPAGVEKLF
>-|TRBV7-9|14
ASSRTSGENNQPQH
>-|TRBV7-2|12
ASSSQEGSDTQY
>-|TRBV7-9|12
ASSLDLSSYEQY
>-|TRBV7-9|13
ASSFLHLGVNEQF
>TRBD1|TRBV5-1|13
ASSPTGNLNYGYT
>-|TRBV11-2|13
ASSLIGTAYYEQY
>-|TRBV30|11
AWSGSPQETQY
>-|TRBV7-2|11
ASSLGGDQPQH
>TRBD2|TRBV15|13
ATSRGGLAGYEQY
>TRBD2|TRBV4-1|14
ASSQDTSGGEETQY
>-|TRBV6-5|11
ASSRGRTDTQY
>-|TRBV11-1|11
ASGIRGEEKQF
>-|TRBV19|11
ASSMDGIYEQY
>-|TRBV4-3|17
ASSREAGTAYYSGNTIY
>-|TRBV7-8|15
ASSPQDGTSSTDTQY
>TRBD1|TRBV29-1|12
SYQGARSTGELF
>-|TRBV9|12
ASSVGSSRYEAF
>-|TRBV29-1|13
SVDPGRSGLGEQY
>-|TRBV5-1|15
ASSLIGGRANTGELF
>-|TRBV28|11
ASSSGGTDTQY
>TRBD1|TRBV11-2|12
ASSLGPWTGGAF
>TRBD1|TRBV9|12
ASSVSGTAYEQY
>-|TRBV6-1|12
ASSVGFYSYEQY
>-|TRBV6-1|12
ASNVMSSYNEQF
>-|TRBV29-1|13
SVRGAQSGANVLT
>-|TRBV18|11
ASSQQVGDEQY
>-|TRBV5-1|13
ASSLAGPRDTEAF
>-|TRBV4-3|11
ASSQGFQETQY
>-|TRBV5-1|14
ASSLEIPVSTDTQY
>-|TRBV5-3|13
ARSGGLGGVYGYT
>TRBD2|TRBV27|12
ASRRYGRQETQY
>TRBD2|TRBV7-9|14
ASSPWGGGTKNIQY
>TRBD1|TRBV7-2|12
ASSQDAGGEKLF
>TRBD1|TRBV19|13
ASSRDRVGSGELF
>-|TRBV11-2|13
ASSLERTPQETQY